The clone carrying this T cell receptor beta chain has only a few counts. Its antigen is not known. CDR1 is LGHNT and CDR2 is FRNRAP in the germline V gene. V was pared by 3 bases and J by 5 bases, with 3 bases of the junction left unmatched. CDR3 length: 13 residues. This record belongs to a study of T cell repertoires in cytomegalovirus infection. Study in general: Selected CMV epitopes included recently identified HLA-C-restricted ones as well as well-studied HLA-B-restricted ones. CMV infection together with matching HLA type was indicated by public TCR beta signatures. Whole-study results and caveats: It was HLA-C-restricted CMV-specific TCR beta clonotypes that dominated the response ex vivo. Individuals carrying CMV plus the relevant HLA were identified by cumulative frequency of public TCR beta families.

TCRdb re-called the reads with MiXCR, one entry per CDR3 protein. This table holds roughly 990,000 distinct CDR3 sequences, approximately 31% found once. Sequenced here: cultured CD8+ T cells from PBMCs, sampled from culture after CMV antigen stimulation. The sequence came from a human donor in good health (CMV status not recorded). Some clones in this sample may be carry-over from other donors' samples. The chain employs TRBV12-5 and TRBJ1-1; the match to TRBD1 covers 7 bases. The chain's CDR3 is CASGFGQETEAFF. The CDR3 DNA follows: TGTGCTAGTGGTTTCGGACAGGAGACTGAAGCTTTCTTT. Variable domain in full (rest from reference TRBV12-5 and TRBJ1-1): DARVTQTPRHKVTEMGQEVTMRCQPILGHNTVFWYRQTMMQGLELLAYFRNRAPLDDSGMPKDRFSAEMPDATLATLKIQPSEPRDSAVYFCASGFGQETEAFFGQGTRLTVV.